This T cell receptor beta chain is from a study of blood T cells in healthy people across ages (dated by TCRdb to 2013 to 2016). Looking at the study overall: In model experiments, template switching captured roughly one uniquely barcoded TCR beta cDNA molecule for every two T cells. Using deep sequencing normalized with unique cDNA molecular identifiers, the study measured how TCR beta repertoire diversity changes with age. The donors were divided into four age groups: young (average approximately 17 years), middle-aged (approximately 42), aged (approximately 59) and long-lived (82). To avoid experimental bias, donors of different ages were spread randomly across the sequencing lanes. Two additional independent replicas of 1 million unique cDNA reads from the same blood draw were analyzed for two donors (one aged 18 to 30 and one aged 80 or older).

To note about this clonotype: Its antigen specificity is not known. No base quality values were provided; no much bigger clone lies one nucleotide off.

What the authors observed across the whole study: Observed TCR beta diversity per million T cells fell roughly linearly with age, and a significant reduction was already apparent by age roughly 41. There was a strong correlation between observed TCR beta diversity and the percentage of naive T cells measured by flow cytometry. Because donor CMV infection status was unknown, age-related changes in expanded clonotypes were potentially confounded. Because profiling used bulk unsorted PBMCs, naive and antigen-experienced compartments could not be compared conclusively. Total diversity estimates from one million sequenced T cells were considered lower bounds and underestimates. Compared with the aged group, the long-lived group had more naive CD4+ T cells, fewer expanded clones and increased TCR diversity, a pattern suggesting age selection.

V sheds 1 base and J sheds 4 bases, leaving 11 bases between their ends. The CDR3 covers 15 residues, taking in both the cysteine and the phenylalanine. Of the read, only the CDR3 DNA is kept; its 45 bases are in frame from base 1. Per the germline V gene, SGHTA is the CDR1 and FQGNSA is the CDR2. Systemically healthy Caucasian individuals from Russia, approximately 39 in total and aged roughly 6 to 95 years, were included as donors. Each donor gave 8 to 10 milliliters of peripheral blood, drawn into EDTA-treated Vacutainer tubes. Ficoll-Paque density-gradient centrifugation was used to isolate PBMCs, with at least 7 million per sample. Total RNA was extracted from PBMCs with Trizol reagent, with at least 5 micrograms obtained per sample. Naive CD45RAhigh/CD27high T cell percentages were measured by flow cytometry on a PBMC aliquot from every donor. Libraries were prepared through 5' RACE. The data were produced on an Illumina HiSeq 2500. The second PCR ran for about 7 to 11 cycles and used a J-beta primer mix along with a sample-barcoded 5' primer. A template-switch 5' adaptor carrying 12 random nucleotides introduced a unique molecular identifier onto each TCR beta cDNA molecule. Each sample yielded at least 2.5 million CDR3-containing paired-end reads. First-strand cDNA was synthesized from all RNA with the Mint cDNA synthesis kit, primed by a TRBC-specific oligonucleotide. After uracil-DNA glycosylase treatment, a first 18-cycle PCR used universal primers M1SS and BC2_uni_R on all cDNA. In the source study's methods: Each sample was normalized by randomly selecting 1 million high-quality reads, each carrying a distinct molecular identifier. Reads sharing molecular identifiers were discarded rather than binned into consensus sequences. MiTCR, run with a Q25 quality threshold and the strictest error-elimination algorithm, handled CDR3 identification, clonotype clustering and error correction. A nonparametric unseen species model with Euler transformation was used to estimate a lower bound on total TCR beta diversity. The public reads were quality trimmed at Q25 with fastp and then assembled into clones with MiXCR by TCRdb, keeping productive beta chains. Identical CDR3 protein sequences are pooled into one entry, listed with their most common genes and DNA. These V and J calls rely on TCRdb rather than the paper's analysis. The sample profile shows about 630,000 distinct CDR3 sequences; around a fifth of them were found once. The leading ten clones occupy roughly 3.6% of the sample.

The sequence came from a man between 70 and 80 years old in good health. The sample comprised blood. Recombination linked TRBV7-2 to TRBJ1-5; the D gene assignment is ambiguous. Here the CDR3 is given as CASSLGGSVNQPQHF. The DNA sequence reads TGTGCCAGCAGCTTAGGTGGTTCGGTTAATCAGCCCCAGCATTTT.